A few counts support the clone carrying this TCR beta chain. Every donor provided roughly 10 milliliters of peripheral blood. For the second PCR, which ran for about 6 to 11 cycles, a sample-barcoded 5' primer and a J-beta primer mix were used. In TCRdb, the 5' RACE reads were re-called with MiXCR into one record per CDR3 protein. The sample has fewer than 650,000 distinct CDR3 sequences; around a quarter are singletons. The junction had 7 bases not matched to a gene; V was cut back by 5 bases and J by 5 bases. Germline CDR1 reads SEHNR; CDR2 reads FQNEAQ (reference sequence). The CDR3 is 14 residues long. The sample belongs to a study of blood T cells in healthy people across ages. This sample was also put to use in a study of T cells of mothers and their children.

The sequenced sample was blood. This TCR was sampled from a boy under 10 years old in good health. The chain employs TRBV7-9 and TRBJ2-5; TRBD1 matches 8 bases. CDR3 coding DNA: TGTGCCAGCAGCGAAATCAGGGGGCAGGAGACCCAGTACTTC. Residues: CASSEIRGQETQYF.